This passage covers 32 T cell receptor beta chains from one sample sequenced in a study of blood T cell repertoires in COVID-19. Profiled with immunoSEQ multiplex PCR; TCRdb holds only in-frame clones, not every one. Here the sample spans more than 250,000 clones, approximately 83% being singletons. Sequencing input: peripheral blood. These receptors came from a woman aged 25 to 45 who had recovered from COVID-19.

This clone is a singleton in its sample. This sequence joins TRBV2 and TRBJ2-4; TRBD2 matches 16 bases. With 7 bases clipped from V and 8 bases from J, the junction kept 8 bases outside the gene matches. The CDR3 has 16 amino acids. Germline V gene lookup returns CDR1 SNHLY and CDR2 FYNNEI. DNA of the CDR3: TGTGCCAGCATGCCGGGACTAGCGGGAGGGATGTACATTCAGTACTTC. Encoded protein: CASMPGLAGGMYIQYF.

The chain uses TRBV19 and TRBJ1-2, with D perhaps TRBD1 (6 bases). Germline V gives CDR1 LNHDA, CDR2 SQIVND (reference sequence). Trimming pared 3 bases from V and 4 bases from J, leaving 18 bases between. CDR3 size: 16 residues. The CDR3 nucleotides are TGTGCCAGTAGTATGCGGCAGGGGCGGAGTAGCTATGGCTACACCTTC. This sequence encodes CASSMRQGRSSYGYTF.

The V call is TRBV19, the J call TRBJ2-2; D is unclear. The CDR3 sequence is 14 residues long. Germline assignment: CDR1 LNHDA and CDR2 SQIVND (reference sequence). V was cut by 0 bases and J by 7 bases, with 9 bases left in between. The CDR3 DNA sequence: TGTGCCAGTAGTATAGATGAGGAAATCGGGGAGCTGTTTTTT. Protein sequence: CASSIDEEIGELFF. Based on the CDR3 plus reference TRBV19 and TRBJ2-2, the full variable domain is DGGITQSPKYLFRKEGQNVTLSCEQNLNHDAMYWYRQDPGQGLRLIYYSQIVNDFQKGDIAEGYSVSREKKESFPLTVTSAQKNPTAFYLCASSIDEEIGELFFGEGSRLTVL.

The chain recombines TRBV11-2 with TRBJ2-5; TRBD2 matches at 12 bases. This CDR3 region has 19 residues. The germline V gene has CDR1 SGHAT and CDR2 FQNNGV. The trim removed 5 bases at V and 3 bases at J, leaving 16 bases unmatched. The CDR3 coding sequence is TGTGCCAGCAGCCTAATTGGTGTCGGACTAGCGGGAACCAAAGAGACCCAGTACTTC. It translates to CASSLIGVGLAGTKETQYF.

The chain uses TRBV10-3 and TRBJ2-1; 14 nucleotides line up with TRBD2. This CDR3 has 16 residues. Germline assignment: CDR1 ENHRY and CDR2 SYGVKD. J lost 8 bases, V lost 5 bases, and 8 bases had no gene match. The CDR3 sequence: CAISTGTSGSRDEQFF. For the CDR3, the DNA is TGTGCCATCAGTACCGGGACTAGCGGGAGTAGGGATGAGCAGTTCTTC.

The genes are TRBV7-2 and TRBJ2-7; D perhaps matches TRBD1 (6 bases). Trimming cost V 3 bases and J 5 bases, with 11 bases left between them. Germline V gives CDR1 SGHTA, CDR2 FQGNSA. This CDR3 has 13 residues. The DNA of the CDR3 is TGTGCCAGCAGCTTGGACAGACCTGACGAGCAGTACTTC. As protein: CASSLDRPDEQYF.

This chain uses TRBV27 with TRBJ2-7; TRBD1 matches 7 bases. The length of the CDR3 is 14 residues. The V gene end was trimmed by 5 bases and the J gene end by 5 bases; junction bases not matched to a gene: 9. Per germline, CDR1 MNHEY and CDR2 SMNVEV (reference sequence). CDR3 sequence (DNA): TGTGCCAGCAGTCCTCGAGGGACAGTAGACGAGCAGTACTTC. This encodes CASSPRGTVDEQYF.

As regards this clone: Distinct nucleotide sequences in the sample also encode this CDR3. J is TRBJ2-1 and V is TRBV30, with 7 nucleotides matching TRBD2. Germline CDR1 reads GTSNPN; CDR2 reads SVGIG (reference sequence). This CDR3 spans 14 amino acids. V shed 0 bases and J 1 base; nucleotides not matched to a gene: 0. As DNA, the CDR3 is TGTGCCTGGAGTGTCGGGGGGTCCTACAATGAGCAGTTCTTC. It encodes CAWSVGGSYNEQFF. Looking up the rest from reference TRBV30 and TRBJ2-1 gives the full variable domain: SQTIHQWPATLVQPVGSPLSLECTVEGTSNPNLYWYRQAAGRGLQLLFYSVGIGQISSEVPQNLSASRPQDRQFILSSKKLLLSDSGFYLCAWSVGGSYNEQFFGPGTRLTVL.

The chain couples TRBV15 to TRBJ1-4; TRBD1 matches at 7 bases. Germline V gene data show CDR1 as LNHNV and CDR2 as YYDKDF (reference sequence). V shed 5 bases, J shed 14 bases, and the junction held 20 bases outside the gene matches. The CDR3 is 16 amino acids. CDR3 nucleotide sequence: TGTGCCACCAGCCCCAGGGGGACAGACCTCGGCCTATGGCTGTTTTTT. It specifies CATSPRGTDLGLWLFF.

The V and J genes are TRBV5-8 and TRBJ2-1, with TRBD1 matching 7 bases. The length of the CDR3 is 14 residues. CDR1 and CDR2 (germline): SGHTS, YDEGEE. J gave up 6 bases and V 0 bases, and 3 bases lay outside the gene matches. The CDR3 loop is CASSLGQGPNEQFF. CDR3 coding DNA: TGTGCCAGCAGCTTGGGACAGGGTCCCAATGAGCAGTTCTTC.

There are a few counts of this clone. The rearrangement links TRBV21-1 to TRBJ2-3; the D call in the table, TRBD2, was not verified against the DNA. TRBV21-1 is listed as a pseudogene. This CDR3 region has 13 residues. The CDR3 coding sequence is TGTGCCAGCCGAGCCGGCAAGGAGGATACGCAGTATTTT. Translating it yields CASRAGKEDTQYF.

This clone was picked up one time. The chain has TRBV7-6 and TRBJ2-6; weak D call: TRBD2 (6 bases). CDR3 length: 17 residues. Germline V gene sequence: CDR1 SGHVS, CDR2 FNYEAQ. V was cut by 5 bases and J by 4 bases, with 18 bases left in between. CDR3 region: CASSTDLGGPGANVLTF. The CDR3 DNA follows: TGTGCCAGCAGCACCGACCTGGGGGGACCCGGGGCCAACGTCCTGACTTTC.

CDR3 bases: TGTGCCAGCTCACCCACAGGGGGCAATCAGCCCCAGCATTTT. It translates to CASSPTGGNQPQHF. The rearrangement links TRBV18 to TRBJ1-5, with 7 bases fitting TRBD1. In germline, CDR1 is KGHSH, CDR2 LQKENI. V shed 3 bases and J 2 bases; nucleotides not matched to a gene: 1. CDR3 size: 14 residues.

The chain is built from TRBV24-1 and TRBJ1-2, with 9 bases identical to TRBD1. Germline assignment: CDR1 KGHDR and CDR2 SFDVKD. This CDR3 has 14 residues. Trimming removed 4 bases from V and 6 bases from J; junction bases left unmatched: 5. The CDR3 loop is CATSEETGGDGYTF. The CDR3 DNA follows: TGTGCCACCAGTGAAGAGACAGGGGGGGATGGCTACACCTTC.

The rearrangement joins TRBV21-1 to TRBJ1-5; whether TRBD1, the table's D call, matches the DNA was not checked. TRBV21-1 counts as a pseudogene. The CDR3 is made up of 16 amino acids. The CDR3 DNA reads TGTGCCATAACGGGACAGGGGGATTATAGCAATCAGCCCCAGCATTTT. Amino acids: CAITGQGDYSNQPQHF.

The V gene is TRBV9, the J gene TRBJ2-1; weak D call: TRBD2 (6 bases). The V end was cut by 1 base, the J end by 4 bases, with 15 bases between. Germline assignment: CDR1 SGDLS and CDR2 YYNGEE. The CDR3 length is 16 residues. CDR3 loop: CASSVKTSGPYNEQFF. DNA for the CDR3: TGTGCCAGCAGCGTAAAAACCAGCGGGCCGTACAATGAGCAGTTCTTC.

This clone was observed a single time. This chain links TRBV7-9 with TRBJ2-1; TRBD1 is a possible D gene (7 bases). This CDR3 is built from 17 residues. Trimming took off 5 bases at V and 0 bases at J, with 17 bases between the two ends. CDR1 is SEHNR, CDR2 FQNEAQ, per germline (reference sequence). In nucleotides, the CDR3 is TGTGCCAGCAGCGAGTTGACAGGGACTGGCTCCTACAATGAGCAGTTCTTC. This codes for CASSELTGTGSYNEQFF.

The rearrangement links TRBV5-4 to TRBJ2-2; 7 bases map to TRBD2. The CDR3 has 16 amino acids. V trimming: 4 bases; J trimming: 0 bases; junction bases outside the gene matches: 6. CDR1 SGHNT and CDR2 YYREEE come from the germline V gene (reference sequence). CDR3 DNA: TGTGCCAGCAGCCCCCGGGGAGGGACGAACACCGGGGAGCTGTTTTTT. This translates into CASSPRGGTNTGELFF.

This chain links TRBV7-3 with TRBJ2-2; weak D call: TRBD2 (5 bases). V was trimmed by 9 bases and J by 5 bases, leaving 28 bases between them. This CDR3 region has 18 residues. Per germline, CDR1 SGHTA and CDR2 FQGTGA. This CDR3 is CARPPEFEGMLRTGELFF. The CDR3 region has the DNA TGTGCCAGACCTCCCGAGTTCGAGGGAATGCTGAGGACCGGGGAGCTGTTTTTT.

The gene calls are TRBV11-2 and TRBJ2-7, with 12 bases that match TRBD2. CDR3 length: 15 amino acids. V lost 5 bases and J lost 3; bases outside the gene matches: 5. Germline lookup yields CDR1 SGHAT and CDR2 FQNNGV. CDR3 DNA sequence: TGTGCCAGCAGCCTAGCGGGGGGGGACTACTACGAGCAGTACTTC. It codes for CASSLAGGDYYEQYF.

This chain connects TRBV27 to TRBJ1-1; TRBD1 is a possible D gene (5 bases). Germline V gene data show CDR1 as MNHEY and CDR2 as SMNVEV (reference sequence). V lost 8 bases to trimming and J lost 6 bases, with 10 bases between them. This CDR3 contains 11 residues. The CDR3 sequence: CASQGGPEAFF. The CDR3 DNA reads as TGTGCCAGCCAGGGAGGTCCTGAAGCTTTCTTT.

The table lists this clone with a count of one. The chain couples TRBV2 to TRBJ2-1, with D maybe TRBD1 (6 bases). The CDR3 is 14 residues long. V shed 7 bases and J shed 6 bases, with 16 bases lying between them. CDR1 is SNHLY, CDR2 FYNNEI, per germline. Here the CDR3 reads CASKRSGDSNEQFF. DNA of the CDR3: TGTGCCAGCAAGCGGTCAGGGGATAGCAATGAGCAGTTCTTC.

In nucleotides, the CDR3 is TGTGCCAGCAGCCAAGAAGAGGTAAGCTACGAGCAGTACTTC. It is translated as CASSQEEVSYEQYF. The rearrangement uses TRBV4-2 and TRBJ2-7, with unresolved D. From germline, CDR1 is LGHNA and CDR2 YNFKEQ. Trimming shortened V by 0 bases and J by 3 bases, and 9 bases separated the two germline ends. The CDR3 contains 14 residues.

V usage is TRBV5-4 and J usage is TRBJ1-1; possible D gene TRBD1, 6 bases. V lost 0 bases, J lost 3 bases, and 12 bases lay in between. The CDR3 has 15 amino acids. Germline V gene sequence: CDR1 SGHNT, CDR2 YYREEE (reference sequence). CDR3 sequence reads: CASSLAMAGDTEAFF. CDR3 sequence (DNA): TGTGCCAGCAGCTTGGCCATGGCAGGGGACACTGAAGCTTTCTTT.

The chain links TRBV6-5 to TRBJ2-3; D perhaps matches TRBD1 (5 bases). Germline V gene lookup returns CDR1 MNHEY and CDR2 SVGAGI. The CDR3 consists of 15 residues. Trimming cost V 6 bases and J 0 bases, with 13 bases left between them. The CDR3 is CASSPGWASTDTQYF. The CDR3 nucleotides read TGTGCCAGCAGCCCAGGGTGGGCTAGCACAGATACGCAGTATTTT.

This clone was recorded once. J is TRBJ1-2 and V is TRBV7-9; 7 positions agree with TRBD1. CDR1 is SEHNR and CDR2 is FQNEAQ in the germline V gene (reference sequence). This CDR3 contains 13 residues. V trimming: 7 bases; J trimming: 7 bases; junction bases outside the gene matches: 9. The CDR3 coding sequence is TGTGCCAGCACCGGGACAGCCCCTGGTGGCTACACCTTC. Its protein product is CASTGTAPGGYTF.

This clone has only a few counts. The V and J genes are TRBV11-2 and TRBJ2-7; TRBD1 matches 8 bases. Germline V gene lookup returns CDR1 SGHAT and CDR2 FQNNGV. J gave up 5 bases and V 3 bases, and 6 bases lay outside the gene matches. CDR3 size: 14 residues. The CDR3 loop is CASSFWDRPHEQYF. CDR3 coding DNA: TGTGCCAGCAGCTTTTGGGACAGGCCCCACGAGCAGTACTTC.

The genes are TRBV29-1 and TRBJ2-7; 10 bases match TRBD1. Looked up from germline, CDR1 is SQVTM and CDR2 is ANQGSEA. V lost 6 bases, J lost 5 bases, and 4 bases stayed unmatched. The CDR3 spans 12 residues. The DNA for the CDR3 is TGCAGCGTAGGGACAGGGGATGACGAGCAGTACTTC. It translates to CSVGTGDDEQYF.

The chain combines TRBV14 with TRBJ1-6; 7 bases align to TRBD1. The CDR3 length is 15 residues. V lost 4 bases, J lost 14 bases, and 14 bases stayed unmatched. CDR1 is SGHDN, CDR2 FVKESK, per germline. CDR3 bases: TGTGCCAGCAGCCGATCCGGGACAGTTGCTTTGTCCCTCCACTTT. This sequence encodes CASSRSGTVALSLHF.

The chain joins TRBV30 to TRBJ1-3; D might be TRBD1 (5 bases). CDR1 GTSNPN and CDR2 SVGIG come from the germline V gene (reference sequence). This CDR3 region has 15 residues. Trimming pared 2 bases from V and 4 bases from J, leaving 15 bases between. In DNA, the CDR3 is TGTGCCTGGAGTCTATCAGCAGGGAGGGGAAACACCATATATTTT. This codes for CAWSLSAGRGNTIYF.

The chain has TRBV5-1 and TRBJ1-4; D is ambiguous. Trimming removed 4 bases from V and 7 bases from J, with 20 bases in between. The V gene's germline CDR1 is SGHRS and CDR2 YFSETQ. CDR3 length equals 16 residues. For the CDR3, the DNA is TGCGCCAGCAGCCCAGGAGGACTTCGGACGACTGAAAAACTGTTTTTT. It translates to CASSPGGLRTTEKLFF.

J is TRBJ2-5 and V is TRBV19, with TRBD2 matching over 11 bases. Germline trimming cut 1 base from V and 5 bases from J; bases unmatched to any gene: 12. Germline values: CDR1 LNHDA, CDR2 SQIVND (reference sequence). This CDR3 has 18 amino acids. The CDR3 nucleotides read TGTGCCAGTAGTATAGGGACTAGCGGGTATCAGCATGTGGAGACCCAGTACTTC. Protein sequence: CASSIGTSGYQHVETQYF.